The next 7 T cell receptor beta chains were all read from a single sample in a study of T cell responses to AZD1222 COVID-19 vaccine. Here immunoSEQ multiplex PCR was the method, and the copy in TCRdb shows in-frame clones only, minus some. The table shows 150,000 to 200,000 clones, with about 90% occurring only once. Sequencing was performed on peripheral blood, taken 28 days after the second AZD1222 dose. Receptors originate from an adult who received the AZD1222 COVID-19 vaccine.

The chain uses TRBV5-4 and TRBJ1-2, with a possible D match to TRBD1 (5 bases). Germline CDR1 and CDR2: SGHNT and YYREEE (reference sequence). The CDR3 is 15 residues long. V was shortened by 4 bases and J by 5 bases, with 18 bases between the two germline ends. The CDR3 is CASSSPGRNLYGYTF. Written as DNA, the CDR3 is TGTGCCAGCAGCAGCCCGGGACGGAACTTATATGGCTACACCTTC.

The table lists this clone with a count of one. V is TRBV19 and J is TRBJ1-2, with unresolved D. Germline CDR1 and CDR2: LNHDA and SQIVND (reference sequence). CDR3 size: 12 residues. V was clipped by 1 base and J by 3 bases, with 3 bases between them. CDR3 sequence reads: CASSIGDYGYTF. In nucleotides, the CDR3 is TGTGCCAGTAGTATAGGCGACTATGGCTACACCTTC.

The gene calls are TRBV28 and TRBJ1-2; 7 nucleotides align to TRBD1. CDR1 and CDR2 (germline): MDHEN, SYDVKM. This CDR3 comprises 16 residues. The junction had 18 bases not matched to a gene; V was cut back by 8 bases and J by 6 bases. CDR3 sequence reads: CASGNRGAMLTNGYTF. The CDR3 nucleotides read TGTGCCAGCGGGAACAGGGGCGCTATGCTAACTAATGGCTACACCTTC.

The V gene is TRBV7-9, the J gene TRBJ2-7; 12 bases line up with TRBD2. Per germline, CDR1 SEHNR and CDR2 FQNEAQ (reference sequence). This CDR3 is 17 amino acids long. V was pared by 5 bases and J by 4 bases, with 12 bases of the junction left unmatched. CDR3 sequence: CASSGPAPTSGGYEQYF. CDR3 sequence (DNA): TGTGCCAGCAGCGGACCCGCCCCCACTAGCGGGGGGTACGAGCAGTACTTC.

DNA of the CDR3: TGTGCCAGCAGCAACAGGGGTTTGGGGGGCTACACCTTC. Its protein product is CASSNRGLGGYTF. The chain uses TRBV6-6 and TRBJ1-2, with 7 bases that match TRBD1. After removal of 6 bases from V and 8 bases from J, the junction contained 9 bases not matched to a gene. This CDR3 region has 13 residues. Per the germline V gene, CDR1 is MNHNY and CDR2 is SVGAGI (reference sequence).

The chain carries TRBV28 and TRBJ1-3, with 8 bases that match TRBD1. V lost 4 bases, J lost 0 bases, and 5 bases stayed unmatched. The CDR3 has 16 residues. Germline V lookup: CDR1 MDHEN, CDR2 SYDVKM. The CDR3 loop is CASSSQDRVSGNTIYF. In DNA, the CDR3 is TGTGCCAGCAGTTCCCAGGACAGGGTCTCTGGAAACACCATATATTTT.

The chain combines TRBV9 with TRBJ2-7; 10 bases agree with TRBD2. J lost 5 bases, V lost 1 base, and 6 bases had no gene match. The CDR3 extends over 15 amino acids. Looked up from germline, CDR1 is SGDLS and CDR2 is YYNGEE. The CDR3 sequence: CASSVPTGLADEQYF. The CDR3 region has the DNA TGTGCCAGCAGCGTACCCACCGGACTAGCGGACGAGCAGTACTTC.